These T cell receptor beta chains were read from a single sample in a study of early stage breast cancer tumors. TCRdb keeps only in-frame clones here, not all; method: immunoSEQ multiplex PCR. The table lists about 28,000 clones, approximately 70% of them singletons. Sequencing used blood. These receptors all stem from a person aged 40-50 years with breast cancer. Both conserved end residues are part of each CDR3. The D gene is left open where the match is weak.

V gene	J gene	D gene	CDR3 protein	CDR3 DNA
TRBV28	TRBJ2-7	NA	CASSFLTFRGGERAYEQYF	TGTGCCAGCAGTTTTTTAACCTTTCGTGGCGGCGAGAGGGCCTACGAGCAGTACTTC
TRBV7-3	TRBJ2-1	TRBD2	CASSTITSGREQFF	TGTGCCAGCAGTACGATTACTAGCGGGCGTGAGCAGTTCTTC
TRBV25-1	TRBJ2-3	NA	CASSESAPEPSTDTQYF	TGTGCCAGCAGTGAATCGGCACCGGAACCTAGCACAGATACGCAGTATTTT
TRBV6-1	TRBJ1-2	NA	CASSATGRSYGYTF	TGTGCCAGCAGTGCAACGGGACGTAGCTATGGCTACACCTTC
TRBV13	TRBJ2-2	NA	CASSLSVGGIGYTGELFF	TGTGCCAGCAGCTTATCCGTGGGGGGTATCGGTTACACCGGGGAGCTGTTTTTT
TRBV4-3	TRBJ1-2	TRBD1	CASSQGQGGFYGYTF	TGCGCCAGCAGCCAAGGACAGGGGGGGTTCTATGGCTACACCTTC
TRBV6-5	TRBJ1-2	TRBD1	CASRQGISYGYTF	TGTGCCAGCAGACAGGGGATTAGTTATGGCTACACCTTC
TRBV11-3	TRBJ2-1	TRBD2	CASSRGTSTLNEQFF	TGTGCCAGCAGCCGAGGGACTAGCACCCTAAATGAGCAGTTCTTC
TRBV5-1	TRBJ2-5	TRBD2	CASSLSGRLQETQYF	TGCGCCAGCAGCTTGAGCGGGAGGCTCCAAGAGACCCAGTACTTC
TRBV25-1	TRBJ2-7	TRBD1	CASRDRGSPYEQYF	TGTGCCAGTCGGGACAGGGGAAGCCCCTACGAGCAGTACTTC
TRBV7-2	TRBJ2-7	TRBD2	CASSLGEGSSYEQYF	TGTGCCAGCAGCTTGGGGGAGGGAAGCTCCTACGAGCAGTACTTC
TRBV9	TRBJ2-3	TRBD2	CASSVSGRAPDTQYF	TGTGCCAGCAGCGTAAGCGGGAGGGCCCCAGATACGCAGTATTTT
TRBV18	TRBJ1-4	TRBD1	CASSSDRGSEKLFF	TGTGCCAGCTCATCCGACAGGGGGAGTGAAAAACTGTTTTTT
TRBV19	TRBJ1-4	NA	CASSIGVSTNEKLFF	TGTGCCAGTAGTATCGGGGTTTCAACTAATGAAAAACTGTTTTTT